Each of the 23 T cell receptor beta chains below was sequenced from the same sample in a study of blood T cell repertoires in COVID-19 (dated by TCRdb to the early 2020s). The method behind the library was the immunoSEQ multiplex PCR assay. Drawn from immuneACCESS, this table holds only the in-frame rearrangements with V and J called that TCRdb kept. Clones are partly lost; checked studies trace under half to an unresolved V gene and leave the rest unexplained. This sample lists 75,000 to 90,000 clones; 80% were detected once. The leading ten clones occupy 12% of the sample. Sequencing was carried out using peripheral blood. All receptors derive from a middle-aged woman with active or convalescent COVID-19.

The sample holds a few counts of this clone. The rearrangement joins TRBV4-3 to TRBJ2-7, with D possibly matching TRBD2 (6 bases). Germline assignment: CDR1 LGHNA and CDR2 YSLEER. CDR3 length: 19 amino acids. V was trimmed by 0 bases and J by 3 bases, leaving 24 bases between them. The CDR3 sequence is CASSQDPPGLPETYYEQYF. The CDR3, as DNA: TGCGCCAGCAGCCAAGATCCCCCCGGACTACCCGAGACGTACTACGAGCAGTACTTC.

V and J are TRBV6-6 and TRBJ1-1; tentatively, D is TRBD1 (5 bases). The CDR3 is made up of 14 amino acids. Trimming took 0 bases from V and 1 from J, leaving 6 bases between them. Germline CDR1 MNHNY, CDR2 SVGAGI (reference sequence). The CDR3 bases are TGTGCCAGCAGTTACTCGGGGCGGAACACTGAAGCTTTCTTT. Translated: CASSYSGRNTEAFF.

CDR3 nucleotide sequence: TGTGCCAGCAGTGCCGGGACAGGGGGCGCCACAGATACGCAGTATTTT. Translating gives CASSAGTGGATDTQYF. The V and J genes are TRBV2 and TRBJ2-3; 12 bases align to TRBD1. CDR3 length: 16 residues. Germline CDR1 and CDR2: SNHLY and FYNNEI. V trimming: 4 bases; J trimming: 2 bases; junction bases outside the gene matches: 4.

The rearrangement joins TRBV10-3 to TRBJ1-1; no clear D gene. CDR1 and CDR2 from the germline V gene are ENHRY and SYGVKD. This CDR3 region has 16 residues. Trimming removed 2 bases at V and 1 base at J, with 14 bases between. CDR3 DNA: TGTGCCATCAGTGAGCCGCAGTCCTCATGGAACACTGAAGCTTTCTTT. It is translated as CAISEPQSSWNTEAFF.

The chain couples TRBV15 to TRBJ2-7; D possibly corresponds to TRBD2 (6 bases). The V gene lost 1 base and the J gene lost 3 bases, with 16 bases spanning the gap. In germline, CDR1 is LNHNV, CDR2 YYDKDF (reference sequence). The CDR3 has 16 residues. The CDR3 sequence: CATSRGRLAPGYEQYF. Here the CDR3 DNA reads TGTGCCACCAGCAGAGGTCGGCTAGCGCCTGGCTACGAGCAGTACTTC.

V and J are TRBV4-2 and TRBJ2-4; 13 positions agree with TRBD2. The germline gives CDR1 LGHNA, CDR2 YNFKEQ. J lost 9 bases, V lost 4 bases, and 9 bases had no gene match. There are 16 residues in the CDR3. The CDR3 sequence: CASSPGLAGELSIQYF. For the CDR3, the DNA is TGTGCCAGCAGCCCCGGACTAGCGGGAGAGTTGAGCATTCAGTACTTC.

This sequence joins TRBV19 and TRBJ2-2; tentative D call: TRBD1 (5 bases). This CDR3 comprises 17 residues. V was pared by 3 bases and J by 5 bases, with 19 bases between. Germline V lookup: CDR1 LNHDA, CDR2 SQIVND (reference sequence). The CDR3 sequence: CASSMTLGALNTGELFF. CDR3 DNA sequence: TGTGCCAGTAGTATGACCCTAGGGGCGCTTAATACCGGGGAGCTGTTTTTT.

In its sample, this clone was seen once. The rearrangement links TRBV18 to TRBJ1-1; possible D gene TRBD1, 6 bases. The germline CDR1 and CDR2 sequences are KGHSH and LQKENI. Between the trimmed V and J ends, which lost 3 bases and 1 base, there was a span of 9 bases. This CDR3 is 14 amino acids long. The CDR3 here is CASSPTGQNTEAFF. The CDR3 nucleotides read TGTGCCAGCTCACCTACAGGGCAGAACACTGAAGCTTTCTTT.

The chain uses TRBV18 and TRBJ2-1, with 10 bases matching TRBD2. V lost 3 bases to trimming and J lost 8 bases; unmatched junction nucleotides: 7. CDR1 is KGHSH and CDR2 is LQKENI in the germline V gene. The CDR3 has 15 residues. The CDR3 DNA follows: TGTGCCAGCTCACCTGCTTTAGCGGGGGGAGATGAGCAGTTCTTC. It yields the protein CASSPALAGGDEQFF.

This clone appeared a few times. This chain uses TRBV24-1 with TRBJ2-3; the match to TRBD1 covers 9 bases. Germline CDR1 reads KGHDR; CDR2 reads SFDVKD. The CDR3 length is 17 residues. The trim removed 3 bases at V and 0 bases at J, leaving 6 bases unmatched. CDR3 sequence reads: CATSDPGTGSSTDTQYF. The DNA of the CDR3 is TGTGCCACCAGTGATCCCGGGACAGGGTCTAGCACAGATACGCAGTATTTT.

This rearrangement joins TRBV5-1 to TRBJ1-1; a possible D gene is TRBD1 (5 bases). There are 12 residues in the CDR3. V lost 2 bases to trimming and J lost 5 bases, with 7 bases between them. Germline loops: CDR1 SGHRS, CDR2 YFSETQ. The CDR3 sequence is CASSFTGTEAFF. CDR3 in DNA: TGCGCCAGCAGCTTCACAGGTACTGAAGCTTTCTTT.

This clone rates as medium-sized (0.01 to 0.1%). V gene TRBV9 combines with J gene TRBJ2-7; maybe TRBD2 (6 bases). Germline V lookup: CDR1 SGDLS, CDR2 YYNGEE. CDR3 length: 13 amino acids. V lost 3 bases and J lost 2, with 9 bases in between. The CDR3 region is CASSAGLTYEQYF. CDR3 bases: TGTGCCAGCAGCGCGGGACTGACCTACGAGCAGTACTTC.

This clone was seen only a few times. The chain recombines TRBV29-1 with TRBJ1-2; 8 bases agree with TRBD1. With V trimmed by 8 bases and J by 4 bases, 6 bases remained unmatched. Germline V gene sequence: CDR1 SQVTM, CDR2 ANQGSEA. The CDR3 loop spans 12 amino acids. CDR3 loop: CSSRTGIYGYTF. CDR3 coding DNA: TGCAGCTCCCGGACAGGGATCTATGGCTACACCTTC. Complete variable domain (other parts from reference TRBV29-1 and TRBJ1-2): SAVISQKPSRDICQRGTSLTIQCQVDSQVTMMFWYRQQPGQSLTLIATANQGSEATYESGFVIDKFPISRPNLTFSTLTVSNMSPEDSSIYLCSSRTGIYGYTFGSGTRLTVV.

This clone counts as medium-sized. The chain recombines TRBV7-9 with TRBJ2-7; TRBD2 is a possible D gene (6 bases). This CDR3 is 15 amino acids long. Trimming took 8 bases from V and 0 from J, leaving 17 bases between them. Per germline, CDR1 SEHNR and CDR2 FQNEAQ (reference sequence). CDR3 region: CASSSSLASSYEQYF. CDR3 nucleotide sequence: TGTGCCAGCTCATCTTCCCTAGCGAGCTCCTACGAGCAGTACTTC.

The chain employs TRBV4-1 and TRBJ2-1, with 10 bases identical to TRBD2. CDR1 MGHRA and CDR2 YSYEKL come from the germline V gene. V shed 3 bases and J 2 bases; nucleotides not matched to a gene: 4. The length of the CDR3 is 16 residues. CDR3 DNA sequence: TGCGCCAGCAGCCACCGACTAGCGGGTACCTACAATGAGCAGTTCTTC. Its translation: CASSHRLAGTYNEQFF.

The chain joins TRBV6-2 or TRBV6-3 to TRBJ1-2; D uncertain. This CDR3 is built from 13 residues. Trimming took 2 bases from V and 2 from J, leaving 6 bases between them. Germline CDR1 and CDR2: MNHEY and SVGEGT. CDR3 nucleotides: TGTGCCAGCAGTTACCTGGGCAACTATGGCTACACCTTC. Its translation: CASSYLGNYGYTF.

The chain carries TRBV7-2 and TRBJ2-2, with 7 bases fitting TRBD2. The CDR3 extends over 15 amino acids. Germline V gives CDR1 SGHTA, CDR2 FQGNSA. The V gene end was trimmed by 5 bases and the J gene end by 3 bases; junction bases not matched to a gene: 6. The CDR3 DNA reads TGTGCCAGCAGCGGGAGGGGCTCCGACACCGGGGAGCTGTTTTTT. Its translation: CASSGRGSDTGELFF.

The chain carries TRBV3-1 (or the pseudogene TRBV3-2) and TRBJ1-6, with TRBD1 matching over 10 bases. The CDR3 spans 15 residues. Germline V CDR1 and CDR2: LGHDT, YNNKEL (reference sequence). With V trimmed by 0 bases and J by 8 bases, 1 base remained unmatched. The CDR3 DNA is TGTGCCAGCAGCCAAGAGGGACAGGGGTATTCACCCCTCCACTTT. This codes for CASSQEGQGYSPLHF.

The rearrangement joins TRBV7-2 to TRBJ2-5; TRBD2 matches at 15 bases. The CDR3 extends over 16 amino acids. V was clipped by 4 bases and J by 4 bases; unmatched bases: 4. Per germline, CDR1 SGHTA and CDR2 FQGNSA. The CDR3 is CASSSGLAGGAETQYF. For the CDR3, the DNA is TGTGCCAGCAGCTCAGGACTAGCGGGAGGGGCAGAGACCCAGTACTTC.

The rearrangement uses TRBV3-1 (or the pseudogene TRBV3-2) and TRBJ1-4, with TRBD1 as a possible D gene (5 bases). Germline lookup yields CDR1 LGHDT and CDR2 YNNKEL (reference sequence). Trimming removed 1 base from V and 5 bases from J, with 11 bases in between. The CDR3 spans 15 residues. CDR3 loop: CASSQGGRENEKLFF. CDR3 nucleotides: TGTGCCAGCAGCCAAGGGGGCAGGGAAAATGAAAAACTGTTTTTT.

J is TRBJ2-7 and V is TRBV28; possibly TRBD1 for D (6 bases). V lost 5 bases, J lost 6 bases, and 11 bases lay in between. The CDR3 covers 12 residues. CDR1 and CDR2 from the germline V gene are MDHEN and SYDVKM. Written as DNA, the CDR3 is TGTGCCAGCAGTCTCAGGGGCGGCGAGCAGTACTTC. Protein sequence: CASSLRGGEQYF.

The V gene is TRBV10-1, the J gene TRBJ1-4; D ambiguous. V was cut by 0 bases and J by 6 bases, with 8 bases left in between. CDR1 and CDR2 from the germline V gene are WNHNN and SYGVQD (reference sequence). The CDR3 sequence is 14 residues long. The CDR3 sequence is CASSESINYEKLFF. The CDR3 coding sequence is TGCGCCAGCAGTGAGTCCATAAACTATGAAAAACTGTTTTTT.

The chain carries TRBV2 and TRBJ2-4; 7 nucleotides align to TRBD2. V lost 4 bases and J lost 1; bases outside the gene matches: 4. The CDR3 has 15 residues. Germline assignment: CDR1 SNHLY and CDR2 FYNNEI. The CDR3 region is CASSGGSSAKNIQYF. CDR3 nucleotide sequence: TGTGCCAGCAGTGGCGGGAGTTCGGCCAAAAACATTCAGTACTTC.